This T cell receptor beta chain appears in the sequencing data of a study of blood T cell repertoires in COVID-19. The V and J ends lost 1 base and 6 bases, in that order; junction bases with no gene match: 8. This CDR3 is 17 amino acids long. CDR1 is SNHLY and CDR2 is FYNNEI in the germline V gene. Produced via immunoSEQ multiplex PCR; TCRdb's table is partial and in-frame only. The table records 250,000 to 300,000 clones, 75% to 90% of them present only once. This receptor was obtained from a woman in her thirties or forties with acute or convalescent COVID-19. The chain couples TRBV2 to TRBJ1-6, with 8 bases fitting TRBD1. Sequenced input: peripheral blood. For the CDR3, the DNA is TGTGCCAGCAGTGAAGAGGGGACAGGTGTATCTAATTCACCCCTCCACTTT. This translates into CASSEEGTGVSNSPLHF.